These 6 T cell receptor beta chains originate from one sample sequenced in a study of cytomegalovirus exposure and HLA in healthy donors. 13 Jbeta primers and 60 Vbeta primers were used for the PCR. Sequenced by immunoSEQ multiplex PCR; TCRdb stores in-frame clones only, minus some. The profile shows roughly 82,000 clones, 65% to 80% of them singletons. The specimen was PBMCs. These receptors originate from a woman between 35 and 50 years old in good health and CMV-seropositive.

The sample holds one count of this clone. The rearrangement links TRBV6-1 to TRBJ1-2; the D is unclear. CDR1 MNHNS and CDR2 SASEGT come from the germline V gene. Deletions cut 1 base from V and 8 bases from J, with 11 bases between. The CDR3 has 13 amino acids. This CDR3 is CASSEVGRRGYTF. The CDR3 region has the DNA TGTGCCAGCAGTGAAGTTGGGCGTCGGGGCTACACCTTC.

This chain connects TRBV5-4 to TRBJ2-5, with 9 positions matching TRBD2. Trimming took 1 base from V and 5 from J; bases not matched to a gene: 6. From germline, CDR1 is SGHNT and CDR2 YYREEE (reference sequence). The CDR3 sequence is 15 residues long. CDR3 residues: CASSLRREGRETQYF. CDR3 nucleotides: TGTGCCAGCAGCTTGCGGCGGGAGGGCCGGGAGACCCAGTACTTC. The full variable domain, rest sourced from reference TRBV5-4 and TRBJ2-5, is ETGVTQSPTHLIKTRGQQVTLRCSSQSGHNTVSWYQQALGQGPQFIFQYYREEENGRGNFPPRFSGLQFPNYSSELNVNALELDDSALYLCASSLRREGRETQYFGPGTRLLVL.

This clone has only a few counts. The rearrangement links TRBV7-8 to TRBJ2-7; a weak D match, TRBD1 (6 bases). Germline V gene lookup returns CDR1 SGHVS and CDR2 FQNEAQ. Trimming took off 7 bases at V and 0 bases at J, with 13 bases between the two ends. The CDR3 spans 14 residues. The CDR3: CASTRTASSYEQYF. As DNA, the CDR3 is TGTGCCAGCACCCGGACAGCGAGCTCCTACGAGCAGTACTTC.

This clone was counted a single time. The chain uses TRBV9 and TRBJ2-2, with 7 bases fitting TRBD1. The CDR3 sequence is 16 residues long. The ends lost 0 bases at V and 3 bases at J; junction bases unmatched: 5. Germline V lookup: CDR1 SGDLS, CDR2 YYNGEE. The CDR3 bases are TGTGCCAGCAGCGTAGATTTAGGGGGCGACACCGGGGAGCTGTTTTTT. Its translation is CASSVDLGGDTGELFF.

The gene calls are TRBV6-1 and TRBJ2-1; 10 positions match TRBD2. CDR1 and CDR2 from the germline V gene are MNHNS and SASEGT. V shed 1 base and J 2 bases; nucleotides not matched to a gene: 5. The CDR3 is made up of 17 amino acids. The CDR3 DNA reads TGTGCCAGCAGTGAAGAGGGGACTAGCGCCGCCTACAATGAGCAGTTCTTC. As protein: CASSEEGTSAAYNEQFF.

The chain carries TRBV5-1 and TRBJ1-2; TRBD1 aligns across 8 bases. Losses at the gene ends were 4 bases for V and 4 bases for J; bases not matched to a gene: 6. Looked up from germline, CDR1 is SGHRS and CDR2 is YFSETQ. This CDR3 contains 14 residues. The CDR3 spells CASSPGDRGYGYTF. In nucleotides, the CDR3 is TGCGCCAGCAGCCCGGGAGACAGGGGCTATGGCTACACCTTC.